The T cell receptor beta chain described here comes from a study of Ad26.COV2.S vaccination and SARS-CoV-2 variants. Across the whole study: By the intramuscular route, Ad26.COV2.S was given once, or twice 56 days apart.

The data were produced by immunoSEQ multiplex PCR, yet TCRdb's version contains in-frame clones alone and is incomplete. This repertoire shows some 480,000 clones, roughly nine tenths found once; its top ten account for around 13%. Concerning this clone: Its target is not known.

The study's findings and limits: TCR breadth and depth estimates may have understated total T cell responses. Post-vaccination breadth of spike-specific CD8+ and CD4+ T cell responses was reportedly substantial. Placebo and vaccine recipients had non-spike TCR breadth that was similar.

Noted treatment: around 19 received Ad26.COV2.S at low or high dose, single or two shots; five or six received placebo; per-sample allocation not given. Day 63 following the first vaccine or placebo injection was when the samples were taken. Germline V gene sequence: CDR1 MNHEY, CDR2 SMNVEV (reference sequence). The CDR3 runs 14 residues. Deletions cut 3 bases from V and 5 bases from J, with 10 bases between. This clonotype originated in a person between 18 and 65 years old who received the Ad26.COV2.S COVID-19 vaccine or a placebo. Sequenced here: peripheral blood, sampled in a trial of Ad26.COV2.S vaccine versus placebo. The chain couples TRBV27 to TRBJ2-2, with no clear D. The CDR3 coding sequence is TGTGCCAGCAGTTTTAGTTTAGGAACCGGGGAGCTGTTTTTT. Amino acid sequence: CASSFSLGTGELFF.